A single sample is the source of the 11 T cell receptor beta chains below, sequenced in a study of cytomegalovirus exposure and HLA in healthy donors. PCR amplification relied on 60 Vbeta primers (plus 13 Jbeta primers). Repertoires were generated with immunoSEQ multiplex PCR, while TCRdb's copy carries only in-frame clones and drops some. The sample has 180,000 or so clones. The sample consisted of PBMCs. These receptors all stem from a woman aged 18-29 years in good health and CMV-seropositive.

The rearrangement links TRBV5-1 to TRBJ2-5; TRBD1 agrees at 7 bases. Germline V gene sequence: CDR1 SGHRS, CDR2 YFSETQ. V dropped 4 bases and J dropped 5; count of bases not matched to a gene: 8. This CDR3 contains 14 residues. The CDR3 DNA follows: TGCGCCAGCAGCCACCAGGGGGAGCGGGAGACCCAGTACTTC. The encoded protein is CASSHQGERETQYF.

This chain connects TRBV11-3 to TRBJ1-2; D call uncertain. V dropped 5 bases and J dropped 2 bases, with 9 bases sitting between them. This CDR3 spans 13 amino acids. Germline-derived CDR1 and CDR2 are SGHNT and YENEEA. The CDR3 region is CASSVTENYGYTF. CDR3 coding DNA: TGTGCCAGCAGCGTTACAGAGAACTATGGCTACACCTTC. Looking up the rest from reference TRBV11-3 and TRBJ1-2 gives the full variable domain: EAGVVQSPRYKIIEKKQPVAFWCNPISGHNTLYWYLQNLGQGPELLIRYENEEAVDDSQLPKDRFSAERLKGVDSTLKIQPAELGDSAVYLCASSVTENYGYTFGSGTRLTVV.

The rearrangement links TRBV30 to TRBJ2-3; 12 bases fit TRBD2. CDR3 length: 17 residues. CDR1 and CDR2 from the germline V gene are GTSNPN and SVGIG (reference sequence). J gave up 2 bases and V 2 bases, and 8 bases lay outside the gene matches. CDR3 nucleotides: TGTGCCTGGAGTTCACTAGCGGGAGGAGGGGCCACAGATACGCAGTATTTT. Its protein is CAWSSLAGGGATDTQYF.

The CDR3 bases are TGTGCCTGGAGTGTCGGGACCTATAATTCACCCCTCCACTTT. Its translation is CAWSVGTYNSPLHF. J is TRBJ1-6 and V is TRBV30; the D is unclear. The CDR3 is made up of 14 amino acids. Trimming stripped 0 bases from V and 2 bases from J, with 5 bases between. Germline V gene sequence: CDR1 GTSNPN, CDR2 SVGIG (reference sequence).

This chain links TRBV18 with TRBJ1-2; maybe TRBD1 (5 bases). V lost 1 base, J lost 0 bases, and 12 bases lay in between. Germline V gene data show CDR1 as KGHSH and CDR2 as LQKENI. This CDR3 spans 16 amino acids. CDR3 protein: CASSPLGQQANYGYTF. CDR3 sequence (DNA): TGTGCCAGCTCACCACTAGGACAACAAGCTAACTATGGCTACACCTTC.

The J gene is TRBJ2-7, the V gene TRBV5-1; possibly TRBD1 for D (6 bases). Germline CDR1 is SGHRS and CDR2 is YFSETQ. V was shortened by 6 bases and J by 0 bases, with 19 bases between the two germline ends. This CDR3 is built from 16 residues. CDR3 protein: CASTLDSQSGSYEQYF. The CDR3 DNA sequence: TGCGCCAGCACCCTGGACAGCCAATCCGGCTCCTACGAGCAGTACTTC.

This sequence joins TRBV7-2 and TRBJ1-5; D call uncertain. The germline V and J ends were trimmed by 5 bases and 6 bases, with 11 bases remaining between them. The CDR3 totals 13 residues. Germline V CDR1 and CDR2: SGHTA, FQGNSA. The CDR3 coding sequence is TGTGCCAGCAGCCGAGGCTCGGGTCAGCCCCAGCATTTT. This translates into CASSRGSGQPQHF.

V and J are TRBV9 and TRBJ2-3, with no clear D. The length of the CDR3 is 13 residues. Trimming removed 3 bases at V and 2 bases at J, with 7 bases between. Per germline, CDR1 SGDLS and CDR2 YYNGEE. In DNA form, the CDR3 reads TGTGCCAGCAGCGGAGATAACACAGATACGCAGTATTTT. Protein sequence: CASSGDNTDTQYF.

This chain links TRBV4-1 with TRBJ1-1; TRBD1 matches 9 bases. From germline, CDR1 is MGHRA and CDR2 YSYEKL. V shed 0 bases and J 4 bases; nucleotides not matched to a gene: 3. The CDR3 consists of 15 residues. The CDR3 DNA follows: TGCGCCAGCAGCCAAGAGGGACAGGGAGGCACTGAAGCTTTCTTT. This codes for CASSQEGQGGTEAFF.

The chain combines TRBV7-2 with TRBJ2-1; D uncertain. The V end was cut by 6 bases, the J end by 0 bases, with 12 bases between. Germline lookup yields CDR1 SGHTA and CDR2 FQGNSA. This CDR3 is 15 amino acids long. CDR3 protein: CASRPDWSSYNEQFF. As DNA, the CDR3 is TGTGCCAGCAGACCTGACTGGAGCTCCTACAATGAGCAGTTCTTC.

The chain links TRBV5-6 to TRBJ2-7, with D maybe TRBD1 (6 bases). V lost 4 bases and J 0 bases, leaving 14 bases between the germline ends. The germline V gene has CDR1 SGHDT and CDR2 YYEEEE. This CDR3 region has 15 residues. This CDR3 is CASSVARGSSYEQYF. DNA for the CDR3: TGTGCCAGCAGCGTTGCTAGGGGGAGCTCCTACGAGCAGTACTTC. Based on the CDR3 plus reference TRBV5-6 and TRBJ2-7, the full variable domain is DAGVTQSPTHLIKTRGQQVTLRCSPKSGHDTVSWYQQALGQGPQFIFQYYEEEERQRGNFPDRFSGHQFPNYSSELNVNALLLGDSALYLCASSVARGSSYEQYFGPGTRLTVT.